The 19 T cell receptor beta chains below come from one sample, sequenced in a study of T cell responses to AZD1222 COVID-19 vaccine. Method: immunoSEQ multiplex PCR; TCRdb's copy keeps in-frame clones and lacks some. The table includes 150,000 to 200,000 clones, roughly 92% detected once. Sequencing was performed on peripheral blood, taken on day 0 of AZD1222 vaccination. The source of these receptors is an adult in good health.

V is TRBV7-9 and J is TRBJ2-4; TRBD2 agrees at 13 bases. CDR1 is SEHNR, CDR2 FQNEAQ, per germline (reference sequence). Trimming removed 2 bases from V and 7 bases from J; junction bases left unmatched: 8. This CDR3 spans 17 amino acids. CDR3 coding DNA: TGTGCCAGCAGCTTACAACTAGCGGGAGGGCTTGGTAACATTCAGTACTTC. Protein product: CASSLQLAGGLGNIQYF.

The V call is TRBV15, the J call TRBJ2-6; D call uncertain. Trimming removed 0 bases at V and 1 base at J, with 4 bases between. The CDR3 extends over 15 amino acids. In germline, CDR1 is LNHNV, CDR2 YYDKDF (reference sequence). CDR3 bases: TGTGCCACCAGCAGAGAGAGTTCTGGGGCCAACGTCCTGACTTTC. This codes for CATSRESSGANVLTF.

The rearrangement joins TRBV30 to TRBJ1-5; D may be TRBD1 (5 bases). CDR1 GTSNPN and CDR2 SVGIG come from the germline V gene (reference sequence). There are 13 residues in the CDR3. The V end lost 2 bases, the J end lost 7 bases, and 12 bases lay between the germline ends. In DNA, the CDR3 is TGTGCCTGGAGTAGCAGGGAAAGACAGCCCCAGCATTTT. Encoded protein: CAWSSRERQPQHF.

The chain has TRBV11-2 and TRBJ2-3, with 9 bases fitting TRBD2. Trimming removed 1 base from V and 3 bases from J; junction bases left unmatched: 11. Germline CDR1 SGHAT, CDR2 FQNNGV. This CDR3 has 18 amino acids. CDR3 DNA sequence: TGTGCCAGCAGCTTAGCCGGGCGGGAGGGGGTGGAGACAGATACGCAGTATTTT. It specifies CASSLAGREGVETDTQYF.

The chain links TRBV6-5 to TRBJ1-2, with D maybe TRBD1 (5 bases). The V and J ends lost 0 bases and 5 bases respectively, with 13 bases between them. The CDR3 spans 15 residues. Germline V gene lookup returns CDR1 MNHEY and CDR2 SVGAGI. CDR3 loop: CASSYSKGTPYGYTF. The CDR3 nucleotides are TGTGCCAGCAGTTACTCTAAAGGGACCCCTTATGGCTACACCTTC.

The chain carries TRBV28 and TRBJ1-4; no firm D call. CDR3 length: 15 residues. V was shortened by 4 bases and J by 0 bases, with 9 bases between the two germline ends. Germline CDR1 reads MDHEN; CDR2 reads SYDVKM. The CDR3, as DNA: TGTGCCAGCAGTTATAGGGCAGCAACTAATGAAAAACTGTTTTTT. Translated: CASSYRAATNEKLFF.

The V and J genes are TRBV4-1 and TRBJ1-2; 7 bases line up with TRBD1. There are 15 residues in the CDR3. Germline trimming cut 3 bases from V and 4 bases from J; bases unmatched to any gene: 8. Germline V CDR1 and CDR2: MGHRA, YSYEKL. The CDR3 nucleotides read TGCGCCAGCAGCCATCCCACGACAGGGACCTATGGCTACACCTTC. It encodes CASSHPTTGTYGYTF.

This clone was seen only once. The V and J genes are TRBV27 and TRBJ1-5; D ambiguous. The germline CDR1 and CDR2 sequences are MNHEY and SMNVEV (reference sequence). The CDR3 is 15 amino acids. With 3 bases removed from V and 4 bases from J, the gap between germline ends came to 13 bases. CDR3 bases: TGTGCCAGCAGTTTTTCTTCTCAGCGAAATCAGCCCCAGCATTTT. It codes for CASSFSSQRNQPQHF.

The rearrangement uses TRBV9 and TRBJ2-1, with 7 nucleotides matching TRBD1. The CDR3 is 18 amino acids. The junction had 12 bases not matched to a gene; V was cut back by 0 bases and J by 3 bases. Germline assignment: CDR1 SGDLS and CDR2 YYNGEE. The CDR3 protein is CASSVAGIGQVDYNEQFF. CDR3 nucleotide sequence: TGTGCCAGCAGCGTAGCGGGTATAGGACAGGTGGACTACAATGAGCAGTTCTTC.

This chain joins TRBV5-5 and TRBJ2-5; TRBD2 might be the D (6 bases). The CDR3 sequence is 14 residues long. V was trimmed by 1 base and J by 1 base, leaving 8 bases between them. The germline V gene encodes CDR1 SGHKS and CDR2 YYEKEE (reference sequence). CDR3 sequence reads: CASSLTRGQETQYF. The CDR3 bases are TGTGCCAGCAGCTTGACGCGGGGCCAAGAGACCCAGTACTTC.

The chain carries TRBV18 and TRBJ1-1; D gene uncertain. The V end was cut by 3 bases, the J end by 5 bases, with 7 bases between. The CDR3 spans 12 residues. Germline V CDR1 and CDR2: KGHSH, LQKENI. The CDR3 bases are TGTGCCAGCTCACCCACAAGGACTGAAGCTTTCTTT. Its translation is CASSPTRTEAFF.

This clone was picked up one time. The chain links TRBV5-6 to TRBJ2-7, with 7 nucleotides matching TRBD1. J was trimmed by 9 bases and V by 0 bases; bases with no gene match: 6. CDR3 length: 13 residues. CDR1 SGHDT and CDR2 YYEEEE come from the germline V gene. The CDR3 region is CASSLEQGIRQYF. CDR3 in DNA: TGTGCCAGCAGCTTGGAACAGGGGATAAGGCAGTACTTC.

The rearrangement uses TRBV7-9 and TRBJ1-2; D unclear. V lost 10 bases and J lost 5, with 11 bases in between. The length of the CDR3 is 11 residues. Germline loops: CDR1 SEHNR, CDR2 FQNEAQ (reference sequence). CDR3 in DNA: TGTGCCACCGCCGGACCGTATGGCTACACCTTC. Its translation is CATAGPYGYTF.

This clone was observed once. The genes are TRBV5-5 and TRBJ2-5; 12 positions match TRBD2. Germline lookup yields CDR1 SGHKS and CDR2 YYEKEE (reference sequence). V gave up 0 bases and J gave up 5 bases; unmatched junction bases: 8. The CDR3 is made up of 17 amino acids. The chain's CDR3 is CASSLVASGRAGETQYF. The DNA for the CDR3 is TGTGCCAGCAGCTTGGTCGCTAGCGGGAGGGCGGGGGAGACCCAGTACTTC.

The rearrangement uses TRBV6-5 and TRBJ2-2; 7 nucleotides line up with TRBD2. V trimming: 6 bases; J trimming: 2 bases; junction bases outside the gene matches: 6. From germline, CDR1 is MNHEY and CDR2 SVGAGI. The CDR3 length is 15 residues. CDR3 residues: CASRVGLGNTGELFF. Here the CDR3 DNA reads TGTGCCAGCAGGGTCGGACTAGGCAACACCGGGGAGCTGTTTTTT.

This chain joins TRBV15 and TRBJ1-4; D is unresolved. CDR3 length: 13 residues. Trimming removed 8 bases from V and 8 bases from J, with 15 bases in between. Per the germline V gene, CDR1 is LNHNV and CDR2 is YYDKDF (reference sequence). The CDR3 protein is CATRVGYHEKLFF. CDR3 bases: TGTGCCACCCGGGTGGGGTATCACGAAAAACTGTTTTTT.

CDR3 region: CASSYYGRIAGYQETQYF. CDR3 nucleotide sequence: TGTGCCAGCAGTTACTACGGAAGGATAGCGGGGTACCAAGAGACCCAGTACTTC. V usage is TRBV6-2 or TRBV6-3 and J usage is TRBJ2-5; 8 positions agree with TRBD2. The CDR3 spans 18 residues. V lost 1 base and J lost 0; bases outside the gene matches: 10. Germline values: CDR1 MNHEY, CDR2 SVGEGT.

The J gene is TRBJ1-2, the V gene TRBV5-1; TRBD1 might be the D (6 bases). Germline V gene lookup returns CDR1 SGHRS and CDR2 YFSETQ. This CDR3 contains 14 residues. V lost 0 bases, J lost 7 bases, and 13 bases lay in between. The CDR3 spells CASSLARGSVGYTF. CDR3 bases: TGCGCCAGCAGCTTGGCGAGGGGGTCGGTTGGCTACACCTTC.

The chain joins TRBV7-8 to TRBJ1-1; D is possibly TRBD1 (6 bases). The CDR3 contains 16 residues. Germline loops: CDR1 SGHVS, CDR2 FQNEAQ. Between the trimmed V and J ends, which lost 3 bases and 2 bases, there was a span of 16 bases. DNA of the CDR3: TGTGCCAGCAGCTTCCGTCGGACAGCCACAAACACTGAAGCTTTCTTT. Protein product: CASSFRRTATNTEAFF.